The 30 T cell receptor beta chains below were found in one sample sequenced in a study of CD8 T cells in Susac syndrome. After extraction with the RNeasy kit, roughly 0.5 to 1 ug of the RNA was reverse transcribed using random hexamers. TCRdb redid the calling of the immunoSEQ multiplex PCR reads with MiXCR, one entry per CDR3 protein. The data show some 120,000 distinct CDR3 sequences, around 94% seen once. Source material: CD8+ T cells from PBMCs. Receptors originate from a human donor with Susac syndrome.

This clonotype was seen a few times. The gene calls are TRBV7-4 and TRBJ2-7; D is ambiguous. The CDR3 is 12 amino acids. The V end lost 2 bases, the J end lost 4 bases, and 6 bases lay between the germline ends. Germline values: CDR1 SGHVT, CDR2 SQSDAQ. In DNA form, the CDR3 reads TGTGCCAGCAGCTTACCCCCTTACGAGCAGTACTTC. Protein sequence: CASSLPPYEQYF.

The chain joins TRBV6-5 to TRBJ1-2; D may be TRBD1 (5 bases). The germline CDR1 and CDR2 sequences are MNHEY and SVGAGI. There are 18 residues in the CDR3. V was pared by 2 bases and J by 4 bases, with 23 bases between. The CDR3 DNA sequence: TGTGCCAGCAGTTACCCCAGGGAAAACCCCAGGTCCTCCTATGGCTACACCTTC. Residues: CASSYPRENPRSSYGYTF.

This chain joins TRBV7-8 and TRBJ1-2, with D possibly being TRBD1 (5 bases). Trimming stripped 5 bases from V and 6 bases from J, with 13 bases between. This CDR3 region has 13 residues. Germline V CDR1 and CDR2: SGHVS, FQNEAQ. CDR3 DNA: TGTGCCAGCAGCACTCAGGGATACGATGGCTACACCTTC. This sequence encodes CASSTQGYDGYTF. The whole variable domain, remainder taken from reference TRBV7-8 and TRBJ1-2, is GAGVSQSPRYKVAKRGQDVALRCDPISGHVSLFWYQQALGQGPEFLTYFQNEAQLDKSGLPSDRFFAERPEGSVSTLKIQRTQQEDSAVYLCASSTQGYDGYTFGSGTRLTVV.

The chain links TRBV2 to TRBJ2-7, with D perhaps TRBD2 (5 bases). Germline V CDR1 and CDR2: SNHLY, FYNNEI. The CDR3 contains 16 residues. Trimming stripped 6 bases from V and 3 bases from J, with 21 bases between. CDR3 coding DNA: TGTGCCAGCAGATTCCAGGCAGGAGGTTTTCTCTACGAGCAGTACTTC. It is translated as CASRFQAGGFLYEQYF.

J is TRBJ1-5 and V is TRBV12-3 or TRBV12-4; D is unresolved. Deletions cut 3 bases from V and 6 bases from J, with 6 bases between. This CDR3 region has 12 residues. CDR3 in amino acids: CASSFWTQPQHF. For the CDR3, the DNA is TGTGCCAGCAGTTTTTGGACTCAGCCCCAGCATTTT.

The genes are TRBV20-1 and TRBJ1-2; 8 bases are shared with TRBD1. V lost 8 bases to trimming and J lost 4 bases; unmatched junction nucleotides: 15. Germline CDR1 and CDR2: DFQATT and SNEGSKA (reference sequence). CDR3 size: 15 residues. The CDR3 DNA follows: TGCAGTACCGCCTTCCGGACAGGGCCCACCTATGGCTACACCTTC. The encoded protein is CSTAFRTGPTYGYTF.

This clonotype showed up just once. The rearrangement joins TRBV4-1 to TRBJ2-5; 14 bases fit TRBD2. The CDR3 is made up of 16 amino acids. The germline V gene encodes CDR1 MGHRA and CDR2 YSYEKL. Germline trimming cut 0 bases from V and 5 bases from J; bases unmatched to any gene: 2. This chain's CDR3 is CASSQDWTSGGETQYF. CDR3 bases: TGCGCCAGCAGCCAAGATTGGACTAGCGGGGGGGAGACCCAGTACTTC.

The rearrangement uses TRBV6-5 and TRBJ2-1; D not certain. This CDR3 comprises 15 residues. Trimming took off 6 bases at V and 0 bases at J, with 12 bases between the two ends. Germline V gene lookup returns CDR1 MNHEY and CDR2 SVGAGI. The DNA for the CDR3 is TGTGCCAGCAGGGTCGTCGGAATCTCCTACAATGAGCAGTTCTTC. Translated, it gives CASRVVGISYNEQFF.

This chain joins TRBV6-2 or TRBV6-3 and TRBJ2-7; no firm D call. This CDR3 spans 14 amino acids. Trimming cost V 2 bases and J 0 bases, with 8 bases left between them. Germline V CDR1 and CDR2: MNHEY, SVGEGT. The CDR3 coding sequence is TGTGCCAGCAGTTACACTCAGAGCTCCTACGAGCAGTACTTC. This sequence encodes CASSYTQSSYEQYF.

The rearrangement links TRBV6-1 to TRBJ2-3; TRBD1 aligns across 9 bases. J lost 2 bases, V lost 4 bases, and 1 base had no gene match. Germline CDR1 is MNHNS and CDR2 is SASEGT. The CDR3 is made up of 14 amino acids. This chain's CDR3 is CASSGDRDTDTQYF. The CDR3 DNA reads as TGTGCCAGCAGTGGGGACAGGGACACAGATACGCAGTATTTT.

The J gene is TRBJ1-2, the V gene TRBV5-6, with a tentative D call TRBD1 (6 bases). In germline, CDR1 is SGHDT, CDR2 YYEEEE. Trimming stripped 0 bases from V and 8 bases from J, with 11 bases between. The CDR3 runs to 13 residues. CDR3 region: CASSLGRGGGYTF. CDR3 nucleotides: TGTGCCAGCAGCTTGGGCAGGGGAGGCGGCTACACCTTC. The whole variable domain, remainder taken from reference TRBV5-6 and TRBJ1-2, is DAGVTQSPTHLIKTRGQQVTLRCSPKSGHDTVSWYQQALGQGPQFIFQYYEEEERQRGNFPDRFSGHQFPNYSSELNVNALLLGDSALYLCASSLGRGGGYTFGSGTRLTVV.

The chain has TRBV10-3 and TRBJ2-5; 7 bases are shared with TRBD1. The germline V gene encodes CDR1 ENHRY and CDR2 SYGVKD. Trimming at V came to 6 bases and at J to 5 bases, leaving 9 bases not matched to a gene. There are 14 residues in the CDR3. The CDR3 DNA sequence: TGTGCCATCAGATCGGGACAGACCGGGGAGACCCAGTACTTC. Protein product: CAIRSGQTGETQYF.

The table lists this clonotype with a few counts. This chain uses TRBV20-1 with TRBJ2-7, with D possibly TRBD2 on 6 matching bases. CDR1 and CDR2 (germline): DFQATT, SNEGSKA (reference sequence). The CDR3 covers 13 residues. V shed 5 bases and J shed 2 bases, with 13 bases lying between them. CDR3 coding DNA: TGCAGTGCTCCCCAAGGGGAGGCCTACGAGCAGTACTTC. Amino acid sequence: CSAPQGEAYEQYF.

Here the CDR3 reads CASSSSAGYEQYF. The CDR3 bases are TGCGCCAGCAGCTCCAGCGCTGGGTACGAGCAGTACTTC. The V gene is TRBV4-1, the J gene TRBJ2-7, with D unresolved. The V gene's germline CDR1 is MGHRA and CDR2 YSYEKL. The CDR3 consists of 13 residues. Trimming took 5 bases from V and 4 from J, leaving 12 bases between them.

The chain uses TRBV4-3 and TRBJ2-1; D is uncertain. Germline assignment: CDR1 LGHNA and CDR2 YSLEER. The CDR3 is 13 amino acids. The V end lost 9 bases, the J end lost 0 bases, and 9 bases lay between the germline ends. Here the CDR3 DNA reads TGCGCCAGACTCCTGGGCTCCTACAATGAGCAGTTCTTC. Amino acid sequence: CARLLGSYNEQFF.

Of note for this clonotype: At one end the junction does not follow the germline gene, possibly because of a read error. The rearrangement joins TRBV6-2 or TRBV6-3 to TRBJ1-2, with 7 bases identical to TRBD1. Germline CDR1 and CDR2: MNHEY and SVGEGT. The length of the CDR3 is 16 residues. The CDR3 DNA reads TGTGCCAGCAGTTATCCGCTAGACAGGGCTAACGATGGCTACACCTTC. Encoded protein: CASSYPLDRANDGYTF.

The chain employs TRBV4-1 and TRBJ2-7; TRBD1 matches at 9 bases. This CDR3 has 15 amino acids. Germline CDR1 is MGHRA and CDR2 is YSYEKL. V lost 4 bases, J lost 3 bases, and 7 bases stayed unmatched. The CDR3 region has the DNA TGCGCCAGCAGCCCTGGGACAGGGTCAGGCTACGAGCAGTACTTC. Encoded protein: CASSPGTGSGYEQYF.

V gene TRBV7-3 combines with J gene TRBJ1-1; D unclear. In germline, CDR1 is SGHTA, CDR2 FQGTGA. V was pared by 8 bases and J by 1 base, with 8 bases between. This CDR3 spans 12 amino acids. In DNA, the CDR3 is TGTGCCAGCGCAAAGGGGAACACTGAAGCTTTCTTT. Translated: CASAKGNTEAFF.

V is TRBV5-1 and J is TRBJ2-1; either TRBD1 or TRBD2 may supply D (5 bases each). CDR3 length equals 17 residues. V was trimmed by 2 bases and J by 7 bases, leaving 22 bases between them. Germline CDR1 reads SGHRS; CDR2 reads YFSETQ. Here the CDR3 reads CASSFSSIRTGGNEQFF. In DNA, the CDR3 is TGCGCCAGCAGCTTTTCTTCAATACGCACAGGCGGGAATGAGCAGTTCTTC.

The rearrangement joins TRBV12-3 or TRBV12-4 to TRBJ1-1; no firm D call. Trimming shortened V by 3 bases and J by 3 bases, and 5 bases separated the two germline ends. There are 12 residues in the CDR3. Here the CDR3 reads CASSFGDTEAFF. The CDR3 region has the DNA TGTGCCAGCAGTTTCGGGGACACTGAAGCTTTCTTT.

This chain links TRBV2 with TRBJ1-1; D may be TRBD1 (6 bases). Trimming stripped 8 bases from V and 10 bases from J, with 17 bases between. Looked up from germline, CDR1 is SNHLY and CDR2 is FYNNEI. The CDR3 consists of 12 residues. CDR3 sequence (DNA): TGTGCCAGCTCCCTGAGGACAGAGGGAGCTTTCTTT. Its protein is CASSLRTEGAFF. The full variable domain, in which reference TRBV2 and TRBJ1-1 provide the parts outside the CDR3, is EPEVTQTPSHQVTQMGQEVILRCVPISNHLYFYWYRQILGQKVEFLVSFYNNEISEKSEIFDDQFSVERPDGSNFTLKIRSTKLEDSAMYFCASSLRTEGAFFGQGTRLTVV.

The chain joins TRBV2 to TRBJ1-4, with TRBD1 matching over 7 bases. V was clipped by 4 bases and J by 6 bases; unmatched bases: 5. This CDR3 region has 14 residues. The germline V gene encodes CDR1 SNHLY and CDR2 FYNNEI. In nucleotides, the CDR3 is TGTGCCAGCAGTGGACAGGGCGGTTATGAAAAACTGTTTTTT. It translates to CASSGQGGYEKLFF.

This chain joins TRBV4-1 and TRBJ1-2, with D possibly matching TRBD1 (6 bases). The CDR3 spans 15 residues. Trimming took off 1 base at V and 8 bases at J, with 17 bases between the two ends. The germline V gene has CDR1 MGHRA and CDR2 YSYEKL. The CDR3 coding sequence is TGCGCCAGCAGCCAAGCTAGGGGGGGCAGTCCGGGCTACACCTTC. Its protein is CASSQARGGSPGYTF.

The J gene is TRBJ1-6, the V gene TRBV7-9; 7 positions agree with TRBD1. J gave up 10 bases and V 4 bases, and 7 bases lay outside the gene matches. The germline gives CDR1 SEHNR, CDR2 FQNEAQ (reference sequence). The CDR3 spans 14 residues. CDR3 protein: CASSSGGAFSPLHF. The CDR3 DNA is TGTGCCAGCAGCTCAGGGGGAGCCTTCTCACCCCTCCACTTT.

The chain is built from TRBV12-3 or TRBV12-4 and TRBJ2-1, with D maybe TRBD2 (6 bases). With 3 bases removed from V and 0 bases from J, the gap between germline ends came to 6 bases. This CDR3 is 14 amino acids long. CDR3 DNA sequence: TGTGCCAGCAGTTTCGGGAGCTCCTACAATGAGCAGTTCTTC. Protein product: CASSFGSSYNEQFF.

The chain couples TRBV29-1 to TRBJ1-1; 7 nucleotides agree with TRBD1. This CDR3 region has 13 residues. In germline, CDR1 is SQVTM, CDR2 ANQGSEA. Trimming at V came to 4 bases and at J to 4 bases, leaving 6 bases not matched to a gene. CDR3 region: CSVVLTGRTEAFF. The CDR3 DNA sequence: TGCAGCGTTGTTTTGACAGGGCGCACTGAAGCTTTCTTT.

V and J are TRBV12-3 or TRBV12-4 and TRBJ2-1; 7 bases map to TRBD1. With V trimmed by 5 bases and J by 10 bases, 8 bases remained unmatched. This CDR3 contains 13 residues. The CDR3 coding sequence is TGTGCCAGCAGTCCGAACAGGGGTCACGAGCAGTTCTTC. It is translated as CASSPNRGHEQFF.

This chain links TRBV3-1 with TRBJ2-5; TRBD1 matches 9 bases. Per the germline V gene, CDR1 is LGHDT and CDR2 is YNNKEL (reference sequence). This CDR3 spans 17 amino acids. The trim removed 3 bases at V and 5 bases at J, leaving 13 bases unmatched. The CDR3 nucleotides are TGTGCCAGCAGCCACGGACCGGGACAGGGCGTTTGGGAGACCCAGTACTTC. Translation gives CASSHGPGQGVWETQYF.

V is TRBV5-4 and J is TRBJ2-5, with unresolved D. Germline V lookup: CDR1 SGHNT, CDR2 YYREEE (reference sequence). This CDR3 has 13 amino acids. The germline V and J ends were trimmed by 1 base and 5 bases, with 9 bases remaining between them. DNA of the CDR3: TGTGCCAGCAGCTTGCCTTTCGGGGAGACCCAGTACTTC. This translates into CASSLPFGETQYF.

This CDR3 reads CASSEEAGARAGELFF. CDR3 DNA sequence: TGTGCCAGCAGTGAAGAGGCAGGGGCGAGGGCCGGGGAGCTGTTTTTT. The chain links TRBV2 to TRBJ2-2, with D tentatively TRBD1 (6 bases). Germline loops: CDR1 SNHLY, CDR2 FYNNEI. There are 16 residues in the CDR3. Trimming took off 1 base at V and 6 bases at J, with 15 bases between the two ends.